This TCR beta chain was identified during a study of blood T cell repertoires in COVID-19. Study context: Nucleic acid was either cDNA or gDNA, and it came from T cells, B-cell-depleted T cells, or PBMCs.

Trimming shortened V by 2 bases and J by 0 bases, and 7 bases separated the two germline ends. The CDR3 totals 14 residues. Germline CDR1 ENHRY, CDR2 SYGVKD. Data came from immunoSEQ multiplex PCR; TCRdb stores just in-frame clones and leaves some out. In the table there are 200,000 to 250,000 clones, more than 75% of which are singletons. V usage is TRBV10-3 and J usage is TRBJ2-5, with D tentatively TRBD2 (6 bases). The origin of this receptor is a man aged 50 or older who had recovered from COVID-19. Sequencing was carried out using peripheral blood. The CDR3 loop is CAISEGGYQETQYF. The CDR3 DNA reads TGTGCCATCAGTGAGGGGGGGTACCAAGAGACCCAGTACTTC.